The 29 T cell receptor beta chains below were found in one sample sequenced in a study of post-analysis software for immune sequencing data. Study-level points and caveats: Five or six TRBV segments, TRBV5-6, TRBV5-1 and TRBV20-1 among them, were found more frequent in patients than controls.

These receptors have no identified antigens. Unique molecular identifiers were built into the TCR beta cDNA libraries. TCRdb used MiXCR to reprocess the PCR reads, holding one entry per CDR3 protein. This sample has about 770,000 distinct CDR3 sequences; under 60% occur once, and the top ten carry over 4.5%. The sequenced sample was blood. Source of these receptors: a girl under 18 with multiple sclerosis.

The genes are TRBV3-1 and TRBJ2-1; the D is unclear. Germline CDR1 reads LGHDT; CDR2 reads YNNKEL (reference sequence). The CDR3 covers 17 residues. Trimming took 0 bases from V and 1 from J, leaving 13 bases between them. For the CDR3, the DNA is TGTGCCAGCAGCCAAGATGTCGGCACACTATCCTACAATGAGCAGTTCTTC. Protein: CASSQDVGTLSYNEQFF.

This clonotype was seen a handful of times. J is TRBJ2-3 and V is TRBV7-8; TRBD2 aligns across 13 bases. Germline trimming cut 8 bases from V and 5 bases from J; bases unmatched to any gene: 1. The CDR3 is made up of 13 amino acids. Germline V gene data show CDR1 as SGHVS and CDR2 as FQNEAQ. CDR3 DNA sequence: TGTGCCAGCGGACTAGCGGGAGTAGATACGCAGTATTTT. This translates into CASGLAGVDTQYF. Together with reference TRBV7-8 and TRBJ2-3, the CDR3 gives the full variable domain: GAGVSQSPRYKVAKRGQDVALRCDPISGHVSLFWYQQALGQGPEFLTYFQNEAQLDKSGLPSDRFFAERPEGSVSTLKIQRTQQEDSAVYLCASGLAGVDTQYFGPGTRLTVL.

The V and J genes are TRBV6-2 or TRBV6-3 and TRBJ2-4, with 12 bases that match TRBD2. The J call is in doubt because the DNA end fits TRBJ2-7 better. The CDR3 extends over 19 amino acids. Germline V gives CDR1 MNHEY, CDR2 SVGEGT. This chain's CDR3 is CASSYSLAGGPSVSYEQYF. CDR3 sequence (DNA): TGTGCCAGCAGTTACTCCCTAGCGGGAGGGCCATCCGTATCCTACGAGCAGTACTTC.

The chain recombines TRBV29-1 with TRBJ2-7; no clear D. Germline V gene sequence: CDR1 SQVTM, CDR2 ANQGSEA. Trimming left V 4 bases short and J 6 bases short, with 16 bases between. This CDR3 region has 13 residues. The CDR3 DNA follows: TGCAGCGTTGCCCTCCCGAATGTGGGCGAGCAGTACTTC. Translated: CSVALPNVGEQYF.

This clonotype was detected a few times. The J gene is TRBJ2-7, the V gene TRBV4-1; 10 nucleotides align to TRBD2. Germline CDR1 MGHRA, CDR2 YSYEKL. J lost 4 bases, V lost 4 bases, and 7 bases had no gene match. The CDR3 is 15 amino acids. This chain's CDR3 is CASSPSSGSEYEQYF. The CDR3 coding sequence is TGCGCCAGCAGCCCATCTAGCGGGAGTGAGTACGAGCAGTACTTC.

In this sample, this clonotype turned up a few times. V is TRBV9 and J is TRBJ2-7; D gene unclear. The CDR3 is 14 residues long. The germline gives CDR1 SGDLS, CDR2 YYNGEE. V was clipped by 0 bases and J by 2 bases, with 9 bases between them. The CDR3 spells CASSVEVAPYEQYF. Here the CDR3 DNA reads TGTGCCAGCAGCGTAGAGGTTGCCCCCTACGAGCAGTACTTC.

CDR3: CSAKIAGAGETQYF. DNA for the CDR3: TGCAGTGCCAAGATAGCGGGAGCGGGGGAGACCCAGTACTTC. This chain uses TRBV20-1 with TRBJ2-5; 9 bases are a match to TRBD2. The CDR3 is 14 amino acids. The V segment lost 6 bases and the J segment 5 bases; nucleotides outside the gene matches: 10. The germline V gene has CDR1 DFQATT and CDR2 SNEGSKA (reference sequence).

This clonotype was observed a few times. The CDR3 DNA reads as TGTGCCAGCAGGACAACAGGGAGCTCCTACAATGAGCAGTTCTTC. Amino acid sequence: CASRTTGSSYNEQFF. The chain employs TRBV6-5 and TRBJ2-1, with a weak D call TRBD1 (6 bases). The V gene's germline CDR1 is MNHEY and CDR2 SVGAGI. Trimming took off 6 bases at V and 0 bases at J, with 12 bases between the two ends. The CDR3 is 15 residues long.

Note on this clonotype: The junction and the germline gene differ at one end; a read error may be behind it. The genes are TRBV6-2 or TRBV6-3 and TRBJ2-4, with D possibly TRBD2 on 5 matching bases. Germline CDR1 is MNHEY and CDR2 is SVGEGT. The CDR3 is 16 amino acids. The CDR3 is CASSSRTNLAKSIQYF. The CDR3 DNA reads TGTGCCAGCAGTAGCCGGACCAACCTAGCCAAAAGCATTCAGTACTTC.

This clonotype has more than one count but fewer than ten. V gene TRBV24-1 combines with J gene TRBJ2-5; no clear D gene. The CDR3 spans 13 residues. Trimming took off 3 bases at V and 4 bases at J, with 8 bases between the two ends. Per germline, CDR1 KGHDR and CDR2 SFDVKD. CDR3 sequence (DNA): TGTGCCACCAGTGATGGGGTGGTAGAGACCCAGTACTTC. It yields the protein CATSDGVVETQYF.

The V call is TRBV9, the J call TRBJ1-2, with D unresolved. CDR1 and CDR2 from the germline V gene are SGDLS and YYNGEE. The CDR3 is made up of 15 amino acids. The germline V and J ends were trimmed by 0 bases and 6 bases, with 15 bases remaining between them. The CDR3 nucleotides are TGTGCCAGCAGCGTAGACGGTAGGGAAGCACATGGCTACACCTTC. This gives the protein CASSVDGREAHGYTF.

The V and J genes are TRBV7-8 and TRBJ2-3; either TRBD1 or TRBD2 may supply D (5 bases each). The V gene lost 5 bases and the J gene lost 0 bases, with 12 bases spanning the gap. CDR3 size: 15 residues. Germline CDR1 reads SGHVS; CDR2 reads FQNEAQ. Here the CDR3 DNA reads TGTGCCAGCAGCCCGGGGCCAGGCAGCACAGATACGCAGTATTTT. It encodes CASSPGPGSTDTQYF.

The CDR3 here is CASSNPGTSDTDTQYF. The CDR3 coding sequence is TGTGCCAGCAGCAACCCCGGGACTAGTGACACAGATACGCAGTATTTT. The gene calls are TRBV9 and TRBJ2-3; 8 nucleotides line up with TRBD2. Germline V gene data show CDR1 as SGDLS and CDR2 as YYNGEE. The length of the CDR3 is 16 residues. Losses at the gene ends were 4 bases for V and 2 bases for J; bases not matched to a gene: 9.

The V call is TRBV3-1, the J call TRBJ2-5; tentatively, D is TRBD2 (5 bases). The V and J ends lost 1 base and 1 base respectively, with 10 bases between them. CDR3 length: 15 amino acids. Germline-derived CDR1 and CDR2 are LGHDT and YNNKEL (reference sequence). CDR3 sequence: CASSQVRGLQETQYF. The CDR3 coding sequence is TGTGCCAGCAGCCAAGTCCGAGGACTCCAAGAGACCCAGTACTTC.

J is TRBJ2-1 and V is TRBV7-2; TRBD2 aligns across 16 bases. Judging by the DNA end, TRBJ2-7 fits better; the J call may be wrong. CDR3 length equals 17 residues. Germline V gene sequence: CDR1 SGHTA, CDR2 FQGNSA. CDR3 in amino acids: CASSVGTSGRAFYEQYF. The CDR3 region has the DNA TGTGCCAGCAGCGTCGGGACTAGCGGGAGGGCCTTCTACGAGCAGTACTTC.

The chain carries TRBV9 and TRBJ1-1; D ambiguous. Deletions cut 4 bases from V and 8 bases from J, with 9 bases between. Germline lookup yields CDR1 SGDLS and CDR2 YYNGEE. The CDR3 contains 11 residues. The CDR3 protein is CASSPTVEAFF. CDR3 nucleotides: TGTGCCAGCAGCCCCACGGTGGAAGCTTTCTTT.

The CDR3 sequence: CASGRTGGSPGANVLTF. The CDR3 coding sequence is TGTGCCAGCGGCCGAACAGGGGGCTCACCTGGGGCCAACGTCCTGACTTTC. The chain joins TRBV18 to TRBJ2-6, with 9 bases that match TRBD1. The CDR3 covers 17 residues. V lost 8 bases, J lost 2 bases, and 10 bases stayed unmatched. Per germline, CDR1 KGHSH and CDR2 LQKENI.

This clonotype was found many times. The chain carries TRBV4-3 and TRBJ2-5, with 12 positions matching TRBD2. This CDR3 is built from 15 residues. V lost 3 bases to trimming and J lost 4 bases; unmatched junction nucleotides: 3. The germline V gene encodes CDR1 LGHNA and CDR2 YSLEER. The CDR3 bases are TGCGCCAGCAGCCACTGGGGACTAGCGGGAGAGACCCAGTACTTC. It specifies CASSHWGLAGETQYF.

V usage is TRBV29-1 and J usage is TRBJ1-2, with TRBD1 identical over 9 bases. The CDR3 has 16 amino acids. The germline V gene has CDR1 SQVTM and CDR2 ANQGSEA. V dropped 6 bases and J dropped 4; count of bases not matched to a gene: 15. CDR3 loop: CSVRAQGQGHSYGYTF. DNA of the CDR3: TGCAGCGTGAGGGCCCAGGGACAGGGCCACTCCTATGGCTACACCTTC. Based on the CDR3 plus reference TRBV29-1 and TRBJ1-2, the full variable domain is SAVISQKPSRDICQRGTSLTIQCQVDSQVTMMFWYRQQPGQSLTLIATANQGSEATYESGFVIDKFPISRPNLTFSTLTVSNMSPEDSSIYLCSVRAQGQGHSYGYTFGSGTRLTVV.

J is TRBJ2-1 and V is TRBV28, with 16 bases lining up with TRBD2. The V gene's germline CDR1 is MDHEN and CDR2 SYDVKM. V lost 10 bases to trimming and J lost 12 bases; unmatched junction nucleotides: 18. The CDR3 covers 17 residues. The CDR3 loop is CATRGTSGRGGLGLQFF. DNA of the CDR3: TGTGCCACCCGAGGGACTAGCGGGAGGGGAGGGCTAGGATTGCAGTTCTTC.

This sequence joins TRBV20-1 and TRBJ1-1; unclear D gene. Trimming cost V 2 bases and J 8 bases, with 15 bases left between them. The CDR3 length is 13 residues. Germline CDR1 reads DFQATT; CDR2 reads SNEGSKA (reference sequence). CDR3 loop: CSARWGGKGEAFF. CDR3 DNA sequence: TGCAGTGCTAGATGGGGAGGGAAAGGCGAAGCTTTCTTT.

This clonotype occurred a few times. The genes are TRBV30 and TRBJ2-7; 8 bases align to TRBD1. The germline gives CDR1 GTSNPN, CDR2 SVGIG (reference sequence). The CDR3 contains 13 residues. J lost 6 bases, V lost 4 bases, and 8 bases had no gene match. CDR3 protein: CAWTLTGEGEQYF. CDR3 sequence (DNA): TGTGCCTGGACCCTGACAGGGGAAGGCGAGCAGTACTTC.

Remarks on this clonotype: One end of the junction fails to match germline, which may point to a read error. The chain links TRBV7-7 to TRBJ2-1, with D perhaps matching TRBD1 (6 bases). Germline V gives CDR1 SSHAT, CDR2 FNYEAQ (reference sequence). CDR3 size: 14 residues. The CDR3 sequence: CASSLGTNGNEQFF. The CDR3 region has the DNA TGTGCTAGCAGCTTAGGGACAAATGGGAATGAGCAGTTCTTC.

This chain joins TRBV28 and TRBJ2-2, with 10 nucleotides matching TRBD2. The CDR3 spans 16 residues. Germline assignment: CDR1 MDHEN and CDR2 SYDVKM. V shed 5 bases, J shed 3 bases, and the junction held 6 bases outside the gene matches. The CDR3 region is CASSPLAGMDTGELFF. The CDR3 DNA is TGTGCCAGCAGTCCACTAGCGGGGATGGACACCGGGGAGCTGTTTTTT.

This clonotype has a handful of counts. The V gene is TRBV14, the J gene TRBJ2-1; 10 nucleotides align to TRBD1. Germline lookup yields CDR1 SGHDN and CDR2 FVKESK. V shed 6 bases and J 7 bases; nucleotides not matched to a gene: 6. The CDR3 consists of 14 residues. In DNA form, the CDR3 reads TGTGCCAGCAGAGGGACAGGGGCTGTAAATGAGCAGTTCTTC. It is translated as CASRGTGAVNEQFF.

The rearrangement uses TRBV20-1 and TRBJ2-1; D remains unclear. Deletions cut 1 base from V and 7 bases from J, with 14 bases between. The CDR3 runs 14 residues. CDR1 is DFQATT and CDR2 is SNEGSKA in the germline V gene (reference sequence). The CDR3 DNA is TGCAGTGCTAGAGTCGCCCGCAAAACAAATGAGCAGTTCTTC. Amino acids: CSARVARKTNEQFF.

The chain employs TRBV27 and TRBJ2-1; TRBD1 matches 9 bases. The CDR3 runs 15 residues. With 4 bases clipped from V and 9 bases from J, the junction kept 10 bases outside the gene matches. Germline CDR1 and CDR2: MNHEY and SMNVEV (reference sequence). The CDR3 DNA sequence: TGTGCCAGCAGTTCCCGCGGGACAGGGCCGAGTGAGCAGTTCTTC. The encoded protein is CASSSRGTGPSEQFF.

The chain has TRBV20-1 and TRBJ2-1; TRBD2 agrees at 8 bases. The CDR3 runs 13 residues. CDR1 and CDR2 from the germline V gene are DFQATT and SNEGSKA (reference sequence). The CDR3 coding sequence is TGCAGCTATTTAGCGGGACTAGACAATGAGCAGTTCTTC. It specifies CSYLAGLDNEQFF.

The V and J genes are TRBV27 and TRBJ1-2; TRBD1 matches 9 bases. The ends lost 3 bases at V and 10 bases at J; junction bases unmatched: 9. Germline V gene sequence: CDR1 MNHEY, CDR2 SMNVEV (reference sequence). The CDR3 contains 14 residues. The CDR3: CASSLGVTGGDYTF. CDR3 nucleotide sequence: TGTGCCAGCAGTTTGGGGGTGACAGGGGGGGACTACACCTTC.